These T cell receptor beta chains were read from a single sample in a study of T cell changes during pregnancy in multiple sclerosis. The protocol was immunoSEQ multiplex PCR, while the TCRdb copy is restricted to in-frame clones and leaves out a portion. The data hold 70,000 to 95,000 clones, with roughly 93% observed a single time. Here the sequenced sample was peripheral blood, taken in the second trimester of pregnancy. The receptors derive from a female donor with multiple sclerosis, enrolled in a pregnancy study. Each CDR3 is given with its conserved first and last residue. Fields, in order: V gene, CDR3 length, J gene, CDR3 protein.

TRBV30,16,TRBJ2-1,CAWSVGSGGPGDEQFF
TRBV30,15,TRBJ1-5,CAWTATGEGGQPQHF
TRBV27,13,TRBJ2-4,CASSLPGKNIQYF
TRBV30,13,TRBJ1-1,CAWKGQLRTEAFF
TRBV5-4,15,TRBJ2-7,CASSLGSLARYEQYF
TRBV7-8,15,TRBJ1-1,CASSSITQGRSEAFF
TRBV7-2,16,TRBJ2-7,CASSLKKLQGYNEQYF
TRBV25-1,16,TRBJ2-7,CASSEYPMEGSYEQYF
TRBV9,16,TRBJ2-3,CASSVGGGGAGDTQYF
TRBV2,19,TRBJ2-2,CASSEARRAGRRNSGELFF
TRBV5-4,15,TRBJ1-2,CASSPSSNREYGYTF
TRBV2,13,TRBJ2-1,CASSVTSGNEQFF
TRBV30,12,TRBJ1-1,CAYHRVNTEAFF
TRBV7-9,16,TRBJ1-2,CASSLIVVGLAGGYTF
TRBV5-8,14,TRBJ2-7,CASSSRLSSNEQYF
TRBV4-1,15,TRBJ2-7,CASSQGTWSSYEQYF
TRBV29-1,16,TRBJ2-1,CSVEDRLLAAYNEQFF
TRBV19,17,TRBJ2-5,CASSIQGGRGSRETQYF
TRBV7-2,16,TRBJ1-2,CASSPGTGEADYGYTF
TRBV7-6,16,TRBJ1-2,CASSPEVGQGKDGYTF
TRBV30,12,TRBJ2-5,CAWTQGQETQYF
TRBV7-2,13,TRBJ1-1,CASSTNRGTEAFF
TRBV6-1,12,TRBJ2-7,CASSDFSPSQYF
TRBV5-1,14,TRBJ2-4,CASRKGTGGDIQYF
TRBV10-3,14,TRBJ1-1,CAIRGTGQNTEAFF
TRBV2,15,TRBJ2-7,CASTPLAGGPIEQYF
TRBV7-9,15,TRBJ2-3,CASSLRGRFADTQYF
TRBV9,12,TRBJ2-1,CASSVASDEQFF
TRBV19,15,TRBJ1-5,CASSIQGDSNQPQHF
TRBV9,18,TRBJ1-3,CASSVAPLRGVAGNTIYF
TRBV25-1,15,TRBJ2-1,CASSVTQGAYNEQFF
TRBV4-2,16,TRBJ2-1,CASSQGAGSGDNEQFF
TRBV27,14,TRBJ1-1,CASSYLQGNTEAFF
TRBV12-5,13,TRBJ1-2,CASGLSTDYGYTF
TRBV30,14,TRBJ1-1,CAWSSYAGIGEAFF
TRBV6-5,13,TRBJ1-4,CASRGVTNEKLFF
TRBV4-1,17,TRBJ1-6,CASSQGVQGQKSSPLHF
TRBV6-1,15,TRBJ2-7,CASSNSGTGSYEQYF
TRBV5-4,16,TRBJ1-1,CASSSYRDTGNTEAFF
TRBV6-1,13,TRBJ1-2,CASSEYQNYGYTF
TRBV4-1,14,TRBJ2-1,CASSQGTGEAEQFF
TRBV7-8,15,TRBJ2-5,CASSLARLARETQYF
TRBV28,15,TRBJ2-3,CASSLSGGVSDTQYF
TRBV9,14,TRBJ2-3,CASSVGGSTDTQYF
TRBV14,13,TRBJ2-7,CASSQALAAEQYF
TRBV21-1,17,TRBJ1-6,CASSKVGDSDPNSPLHF
TRBV30,14,TRBJ1-5,CAWGGGAGNQPQHF
TRBV10-3,14,TRBJ1-2,CAISEFGQGEAGTF
TRBV21-1,18,TRBJ2-4,CASSNTGDRDLAKNIQYF
TRBV4-2,15,TRBJ2-7,CASSQVATSRYEQYF
TRBV10-1,14,TRBJ2-5,CASSPRDIQETQYF
TRBV4-1,15,TRBJ1-2,CASSTGEGADYGYTF